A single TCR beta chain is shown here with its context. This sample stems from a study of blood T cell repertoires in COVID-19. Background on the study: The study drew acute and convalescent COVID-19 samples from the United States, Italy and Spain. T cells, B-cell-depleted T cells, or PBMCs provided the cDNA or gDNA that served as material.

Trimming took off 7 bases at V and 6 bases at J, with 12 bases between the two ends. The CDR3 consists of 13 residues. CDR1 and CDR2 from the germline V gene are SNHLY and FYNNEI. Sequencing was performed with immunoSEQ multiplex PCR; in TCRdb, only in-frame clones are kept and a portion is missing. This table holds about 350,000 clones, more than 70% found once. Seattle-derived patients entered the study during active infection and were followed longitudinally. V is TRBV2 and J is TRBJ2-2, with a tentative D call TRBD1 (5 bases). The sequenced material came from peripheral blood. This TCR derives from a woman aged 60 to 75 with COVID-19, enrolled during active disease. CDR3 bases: TGTGCCAGCAAGGACCAGGGTGCCGGGGAGCTGTTTTTT. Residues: CASKDQGAGELFF. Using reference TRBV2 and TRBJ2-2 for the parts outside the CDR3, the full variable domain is EPEVTQTPSHQVTQMGQEVILRCVPISNHLYFYWYRQILGQKVEFLVSFYNNEISEKSEIFDDQFSVERPDGSNFTLKIRSTKLEDSAMYFCASKDQGAGELFFGEGSRLTVL.